These T cell receptor beta chains were read from a single sample in a study of blood T cell repertoires in COVID-19. Clones were read by immunoSEQ multiplex PCR, and TCRdb kept only the in-frame ones, dropping some. Of 300,000 to 400,000 clones listed, around four fifths are singletons. The sequenced sample was peripheral blood. These receptors were taken from a young man with active or convalescent COVID-19. CDR3s include the opening cysteine and the closing phenylalanine or tryptophan. The order of the fields is V gene, D gene, clone size, CDR3 length, J gene, CDR3 DNA, CDR3 protein. A D gene is named only where the DNA matches it firmly. Some rows mark clone size as missing; the rest say once, few, many or name a class of expanded clone.

>TRBV7-8|NA|NA|13|TRBJ1-2
TGTGCCAGCAGCTTATTTACGAGGGATGGCTACACCTTC
CASSLFTRDGYTF
>TRBV2|TRBD2|NA|16|TRBJ2-1
TGTGCCAGCAGTGAAGCGCGGACTAGCGGGGACAATGAGCAGTTCTTC
CASSEARTSGDNEQFF
>TRBV14|NA|NA|14|TRBJ2-1
TGTGCCAGCAGCCAAGGGTCCATCCTGGGGCGGCAGTTCTTC
CASSQGSILGRQFF
>TRBV28|NA|NA|14|TRBJ2-7
TGTGCCAGCAGTTTCCAGGGGGGATCCTACGAGCAGTACTTC
CASSFQGGSYEQYF
>TRBV19|NA|once|17|TRBJ1-2
TGTGCCAGTAGTATAAGGGCAGGGGCCGAACGGGACTATGGCTACACCTTC
CASSIRAGAERDYGYTF
>TRBV11-2|TRBD1|NA|15|TRBJ2-4
TGTGCCAGCAGCTTTCACCCTCCGGGACAGAACATTCAGTACTTC
CASSFHPPGQNIQYF
>TRBV4-1|NA|NA|15|TRBJ2-7
TGCGCCAGCAGCCAAGATTTAGGCAGGCTCTACGAGCAGTACTTC
CASSQDLGRLYEQYF
>TRBV6-5|NA|once|15|TRBJ2-2
TGTGCCAGCAGTTCCCCGGACAGTAACACCGGGGAGCTGTTTTTT
CASSSPDSNTGELFF
>TRBV19|NA|NA|14|TRBJ1-5
TGTGCCAGTAGTACAACAGGATCCAATCAGCCCCAGCATTTT
CASSTTGSNQPQHF
>TRBV19|NA|NA|14|TRBJ2-3
TGTGCCAGTAGTGAAATTGGATCATCAGGTACGCAGTATTTT
CASSEIGSSGTQYF
>TRBV29-1|TRBD2|NA|11|TRBJ2-1
TGCAGCGTCGGGGGGGCGAATGAGCAGTTCTTC
CSVGGANEQFF
>TRBV9|TRBD1|NA|16|TRBJ2-3
TGTGCCAGCAGCGTGGATTTGGACAGGGGACTTAGGACGCAGTATTTT
CASSVDLDRGLRTQYF
>TRBV7-8|TRBD2|NA|18|TRBJ2-2
TGTGCCAGCAGCTTAGTTGATCGTCCGGGGGGGCTGAACGGGGAGCTGTTTTTT
CASSLVDRPGGLNGELFF
>TRBV5-1|NA|once|14|TRBJ1-1
TGCGCCAGCAGCTTGCGAAACGGGAACACTGAAGCTTTCTTT
CASSLRNGNTEAFF
>TRBV16|NA|NA|15|TRBJ2-1
TGTGCCAGCAGCCACAGGGGCGGGTCCTACAATGAGCAGTTCTTC
CASSHRGGSYNEQFF
>TRBV7-9|NA|few|15|TRBJ2-7
TGTGCCAGCAGCCCGAAGGGGACACTTACCAACGAGCAGTACTTC
CASSPKGTLTNEQYF
>TRBV6-5|TRBD1|NA|15|TRBJ1-1
TGTGCCAGCAGTTACGGGACAGTTATGAACACTGAAGCTTTCTTT
CASSYGTVMNTEAFF
>TRBV7-6|NA|NA|16|TRBJ1-5
TGTGCCAGCAGCGTAATCCGGGAAAATAGCAATCAGCCCCAGCATTTT
CASSVIRENSNQPQHF
>TRBV6-5|NA|NA|15|TRBJ1-5
TGTGCCAGCAGTTTAGACCCGACGGGTGATCAGCCCCAGCATTTT
CASSLDPTGDQPQHF
>TRBV24-1|NA|NA|13|TRBJ1-2
TGTGCCACCAGTGAACAGGGAAGCCTTGGCTACACCTTC
CATSEQGSLGYTF
>TRBV3-1/TRBV3-2|NA|NA|11|TRBJ2-3
TGTGCCAGCAGCTCCGCCGGTACGCAGTATTTT
CASSSAGTQYF
>TRBV11-2|TRBD2|NA|14|TRBJ2-7
TGTGCCAGCAGCTTAGCGGGAGGGCCTGACGAGCAGTACTTC
CASSLAGGPDEQYF
>TRBV3-1/TRBV3-2|NA|NA|16|TRBJ1-6
TGTGCCAGCAGCCCGGGGGGGAGCTCCTATAATTCACCCCTCCACTTT
CASSPGGSSYNSPLHF
>TRBV28|NA|NA|11|TRBJ1-2
TGTGCCAGCAGTTGGGGCGCCGGCTACACCTTC
CASSWGAGYTF
>TRBV5-5|NA|NA|14|TRBJ1-1
TGTGCCAGCAGCTTACAGGCATTGAATACTGAAGCTTTCTTT
CASSLQALNTEAFF
>TRBV12-2|NA|NA|13|TRBJ2-1
TGTGCAAGTCGCTCGGCGGGAGAAGGCGAGCAGTTCTTC
CASRSAGEGEQFF
>TRBV6-1|NA|few|16|TRBJ2-2
TGTGCCAGCAGTGAAAGTTGGGGCCAGGGGTATGGGGAGCTGTTTTTT
CASSESWGQGYGELFF
>TRBV6-5|NA|NA|11|TRBJ2-7
TGTGCCAGCCTTGACAGCTACGAGCAGTACTTC
CASLDSYEQYF
>TRBV24-1|TRBD2|NA|16|TRBJ2-1
TGTGCCACCAGTGATTTAGAGCGGGGGGGCCGTAGTGAGCAGTTCTTC
CATSDLERGGRSEQFF
>TRBV6-2/TRBV6-3|TRBD1|NA|14|TRBJ1-2
TGTGCCAGCAGTTGGGACAGGGGAAACTATGGCTACACCTTC
CASSWDRGNYGYTF
>TRBV7-2|NA|NA|14|TRBJ1-6
TGTGCCAGCACCTTATGGACAATCCGGACACCCCTCCACTTT
CASTLWTIRTPLHF
>TRBV6-2/TRBV6-3|TRBD2|NA|15|TRBJ2-1
TGTGCCAGCAGTATCGGAGGGAGGGGATTCAATGAGCAGTTCTTC
CASSIGGRGFNEQFF
>TRBV19|TRBD2|NA|15|TRBJ2-7
TGTGCCAGTAGTAGTAGCGGGGTCCGAACCTACGAGCAGTACTTC
CASSSSGVRTYEQYF
>TRBV11-3|NA|NA|14|TRBJ2-7
TGTGCCAGCAGCGGCGCTAGTTCCTCCTACGAGCAGTACTTC
CASSGASSSYEQYF
>TRBV19|NA|NA|14|TRBJ2-1
TGTGCCAGTAGTATAGACCAGCGAGGCAATGAGCAGTTCTTC
CASSIDQRGNEQFF
>TRBV6-4|NA|NA|14|TRBJ1-5
TGTGCCAGCGAGGGAGGAGACTTCGATCAGCCCCAGCATTTT
CASEGGDFDQPQHF
>TRBV3-1/TRBV3-2|NA|NA|13|TRBJ1-2
TGTGCCAGCAGCCAAGAAGCAGGGTCGGGCTACACCTTC
CASSQEAGSGYTF
>TRBV9|TRBD1|NA|17|TRBJ1-6
TGTGCCAGCAGCGCCGGGACAGGGGTCTCCTATAATTCACCCCTCCACTTT
CASSAGTGVSYNSPLHF
>TRBV19|TRBD1|NA|14|TRBJ1-1
TGTGCCAGTAGTGCGGGACAGGAAGGCACTGAAGCTTTCTTT
CASSAGQEGTEAFF
>TRBV4-3|NA|NA|14|TRBJ1-5
TGCGCCAGCAGTATTGAATACAGGGATCAGCCCCAGCATTTT
CASSIEYRDQPQHF
>TRBV7-9|TRBD1|once|16|TRBJ2-5
TGTGCCAGCAGTACCGGGACAGGGGATTTCAAAGAGACCCAGTACTTC
CASSTGTGDFKETQYF
>TRBV3-1/TRBV3-2|TRBD2|NA|15|TRBJ2-1
TGTGCCAGCACCCCGGTGAGCGGGGGGCTGGGGGAGCAGTTCTTC
CASTPVSGGLGEQFF
>TRBV7-8|NA|NA|16|TRBJ1-3
TGTGCCAGCACCCCACGGGGGGGTTCTTCTGGAAACACCATATATTTT
CASTPRGGSSGNTIYF
>TRBV11-3|NA|NA|18|TRBJ2-5
TGTGCCAGCAGCCCACAGGAGGGCTTCTGGGGACCCGGAGAGACCCAGTACTTC
CASSPQEGFWGPGETQYF
>TRBV7-2|NA|NA|15|TRBJ1-3
TGTGCCAGCAGCCCTCAGGGAGGCTCTGGAAACACCATATATTTT
CASSPQGGSGNTIYF
>TRBV6-5|NA|NA|14|TRBJ1-2
TGTGCCAGCAGTTACTCGCGACAGGCCTATGGCTACACCTTC
CASSYSRQAYGYTF